This T cell receptor beta chain was documented in a study of cytomegalovirus exposure and HLA in healthy donors. Points from the study as a whole: Sequencing probably produced one cluster of sequence variants that were highly shared.

The PCR had 60 Vbeta and 13 Jbeta primers. Assay used: immunoSEQ multiplex PCR; TCRdb lists only in-frame clones, some missing. The sample has fewer than 200,000 clones, around 80% seen once. Concerning this clone itself: Antigen unknown.

Donors sampled were nominally healthy, though unrecorded immune exposures were likely. The clonotype comes from a male donor in good health and CMV-seronegative. The sequencing sample was made of PBMCs.

The CDR3 DNA reads as TGTGCCAGCAGCGGTAGAGGGACTAGCGGGGACTCCTACAATGAGCAGTTCTTC. Translating it yields CASSGRGTSGDSYNEQFF. J is TRBJ2-1 and V is TRBV9, with TRBD2 identical over 13 bases. V gave up 3 bases and J gave up 0 bases; unmatched junction bases: 6. This CDR3 has 18 amino acids. Germline V gene lookup returns CDR1 SGDLS and CDR2 YYNGEE.